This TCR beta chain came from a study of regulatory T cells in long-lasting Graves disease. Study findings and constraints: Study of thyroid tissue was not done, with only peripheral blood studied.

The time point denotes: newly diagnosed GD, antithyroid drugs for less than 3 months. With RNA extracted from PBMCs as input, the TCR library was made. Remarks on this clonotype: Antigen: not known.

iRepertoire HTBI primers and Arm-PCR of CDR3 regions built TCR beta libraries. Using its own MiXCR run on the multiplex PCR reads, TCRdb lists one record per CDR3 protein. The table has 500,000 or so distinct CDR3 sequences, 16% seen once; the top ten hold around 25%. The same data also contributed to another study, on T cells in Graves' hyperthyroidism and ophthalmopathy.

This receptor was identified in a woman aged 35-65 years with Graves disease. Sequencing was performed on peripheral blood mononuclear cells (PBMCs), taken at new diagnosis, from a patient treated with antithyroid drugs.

In nucleotides, the CDR3 is TGCGCCAGCAGCTCCGGGACAGGGAGTGAAAAACTGTTTTTT. Amino acids: CASSSGTGSEKLFF. The chain employs TRBV5-1 and TRBJ1-4, with 9 nucleotides matching TRBD1. Trimming took 3 bases from V and 7 from J; bases not matched to a gene: 4. Germline V lookup: CDR1 SGHRS, CDR2 YFSETQ. There are 14 residues in the CDR3.